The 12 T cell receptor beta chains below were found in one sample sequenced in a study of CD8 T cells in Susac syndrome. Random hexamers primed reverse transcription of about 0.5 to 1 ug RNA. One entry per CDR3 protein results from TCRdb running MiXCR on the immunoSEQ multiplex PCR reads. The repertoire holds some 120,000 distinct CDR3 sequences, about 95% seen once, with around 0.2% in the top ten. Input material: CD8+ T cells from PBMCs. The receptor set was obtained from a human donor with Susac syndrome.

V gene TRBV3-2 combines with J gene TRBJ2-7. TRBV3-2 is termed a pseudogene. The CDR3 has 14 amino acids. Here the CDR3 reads CASSQGRPVYEQYF. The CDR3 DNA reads TGTGCCAGCAGCCAAGGACGGCCAGTTTACGAGCAGTACTTC.

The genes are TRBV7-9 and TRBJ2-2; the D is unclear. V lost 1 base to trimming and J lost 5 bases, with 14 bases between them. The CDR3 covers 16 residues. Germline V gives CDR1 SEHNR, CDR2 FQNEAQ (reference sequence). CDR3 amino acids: CASSLVTVERTGELFF. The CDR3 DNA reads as TGTGCCAGCAGCTTAGTAACCGTCGAGAGGACCGGGGAGCTGTTTTTT. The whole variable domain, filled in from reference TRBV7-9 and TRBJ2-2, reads DTGVSQNPRHKITKRGQNVTFRCDPISEHNRLYWYRQTLGQGPEFLTYFQNEAQLEKSRLLSDRFSAERPKGSFSTLEIQRTEQGDSAMYLCASSLVTVERTGELFFGEGSRLTVL.

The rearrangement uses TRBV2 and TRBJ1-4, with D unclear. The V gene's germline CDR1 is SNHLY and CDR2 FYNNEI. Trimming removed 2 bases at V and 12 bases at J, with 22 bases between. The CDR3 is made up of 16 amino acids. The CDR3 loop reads CASSELSEDPFCELFF. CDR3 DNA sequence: TGTGCCAGCAGTGAATTGTCAGAAGACCCCTTTTGTGAACTGTTTTTT. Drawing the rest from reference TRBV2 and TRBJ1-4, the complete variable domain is EPEVTQTPSHQVTQMGQEVILRCVPISNHLYFYWYRQILGQKVEFLVSFYNNEISEKSEIFDDQFSVERPDGSNFTLKIRSTKLEDSAMYFCASSELSEDPFCELFFGSGTQLSVL.

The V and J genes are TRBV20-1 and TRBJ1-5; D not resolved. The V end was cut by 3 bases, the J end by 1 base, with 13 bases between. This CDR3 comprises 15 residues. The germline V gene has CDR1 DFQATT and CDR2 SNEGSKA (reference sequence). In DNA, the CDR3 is TGCAGTGCTAGCGAAATATTCGTGAGCAATCAGCCCCAGCATTTT. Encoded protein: CSASEIFVSNQPQHF.

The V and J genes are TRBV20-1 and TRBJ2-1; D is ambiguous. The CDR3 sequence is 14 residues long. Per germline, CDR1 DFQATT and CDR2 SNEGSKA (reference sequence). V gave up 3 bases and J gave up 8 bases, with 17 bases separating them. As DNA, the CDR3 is TGCAGTGCTAGGCCGGCTAGTGGGGTAGATGAGCAGTTCTTC. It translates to CSARPASGVDEQFF.

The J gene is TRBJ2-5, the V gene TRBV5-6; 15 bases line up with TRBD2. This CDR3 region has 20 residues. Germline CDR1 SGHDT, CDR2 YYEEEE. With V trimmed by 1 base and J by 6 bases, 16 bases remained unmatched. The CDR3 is CASSLNEPWTSGGAGKTQYF. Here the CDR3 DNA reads TGTGCCAGCAGCTTGAACGAACCATGGACTAGCGGGGGGGCCGGGAAGACCCAGTACTTC. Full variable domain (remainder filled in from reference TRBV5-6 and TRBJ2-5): DAGVTQSPTHLIKTRGQQVTLRCSPKSGHDTVSWYQQALGQGPQFIFQYYEEEERQRGNFPDRFSGHQFPNYSSELNVNALLLGDSALYLCASSLNEPWTSGGAGKTQYFGPGTRLLVL.

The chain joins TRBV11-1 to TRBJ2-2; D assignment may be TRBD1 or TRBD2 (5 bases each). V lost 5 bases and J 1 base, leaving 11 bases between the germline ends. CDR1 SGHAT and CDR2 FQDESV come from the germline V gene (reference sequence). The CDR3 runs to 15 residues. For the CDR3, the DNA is TGTGCCAGCAGCCGGGGCTTTGAGAACACCGGGGAGCTGTTTTTT. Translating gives CASSRGFENTGELFF.

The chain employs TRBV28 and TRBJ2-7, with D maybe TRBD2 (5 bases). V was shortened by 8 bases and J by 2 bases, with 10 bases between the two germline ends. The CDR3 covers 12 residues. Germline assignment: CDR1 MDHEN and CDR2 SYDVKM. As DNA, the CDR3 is TGTGCCAGCTCCGGGGTAACCTACGAGCAGTACTTC. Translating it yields CASSGVTYEQYF.

CDR3 in amino acids: CASSTRQGANEQYF. The CDR3 nucleotides are TGTGCCAGCAGCACTAGACAGGGGGCTAACGAGCAGTACTTC. The chain links TRBV7-8 to TRBJ2-7; 10 bases are shared with TRBD1. This CDR3 contains 14 residues. Germline loops: CDR1 SGHVS, CDR2 FQNEAQ. V dropped 5 bases and J dropped 5; count of bases not matched to a gene: 6.

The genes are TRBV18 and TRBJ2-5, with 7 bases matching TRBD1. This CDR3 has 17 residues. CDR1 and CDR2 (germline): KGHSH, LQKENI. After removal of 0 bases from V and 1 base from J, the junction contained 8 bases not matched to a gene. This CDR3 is CASSPPEGTAFQETQYF. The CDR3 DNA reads TGTGCCAGCTCACCACCGGAAGGGACAGCCTTCCAAGAGACCCAGTACTTC.

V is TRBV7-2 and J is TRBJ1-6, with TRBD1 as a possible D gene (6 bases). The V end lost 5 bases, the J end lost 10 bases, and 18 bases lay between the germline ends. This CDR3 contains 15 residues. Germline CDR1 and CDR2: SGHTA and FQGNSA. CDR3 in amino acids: CASSPATGRRSPLHF. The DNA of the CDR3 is TGTGCCAGCAGCCCGGCAACAGGGCGTCGGTCACCCCTCCACTTT.

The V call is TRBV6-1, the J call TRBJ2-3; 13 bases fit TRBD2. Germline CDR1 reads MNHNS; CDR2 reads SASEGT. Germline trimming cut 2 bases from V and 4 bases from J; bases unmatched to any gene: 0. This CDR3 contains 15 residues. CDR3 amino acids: CASSETSGGADTQYF. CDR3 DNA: TGTGCCAGCAGTGAAACTAGCGGGGGGGCAGATACGCAGTATTTT.